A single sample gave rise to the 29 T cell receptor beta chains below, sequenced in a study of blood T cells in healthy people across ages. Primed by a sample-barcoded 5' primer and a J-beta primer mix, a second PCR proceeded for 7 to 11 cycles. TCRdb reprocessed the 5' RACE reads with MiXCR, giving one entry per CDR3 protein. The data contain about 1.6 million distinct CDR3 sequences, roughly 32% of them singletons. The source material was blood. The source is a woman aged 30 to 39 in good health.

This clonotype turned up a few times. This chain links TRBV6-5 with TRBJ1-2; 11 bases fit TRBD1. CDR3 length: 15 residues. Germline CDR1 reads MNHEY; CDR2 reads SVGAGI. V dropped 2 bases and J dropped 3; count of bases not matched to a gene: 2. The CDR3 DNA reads TGTGCCAGCAGTTACCGGGGACAGGGGGACTATGGCTACACCTTC. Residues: CASSYRGQGDYGYTF.

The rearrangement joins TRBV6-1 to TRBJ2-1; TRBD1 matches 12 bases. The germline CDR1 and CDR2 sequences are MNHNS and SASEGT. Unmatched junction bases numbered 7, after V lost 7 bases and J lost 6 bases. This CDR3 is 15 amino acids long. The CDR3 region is CASTKGDRGPNEQFF. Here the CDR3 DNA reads TGTGCCAGCACCAAGGGGGACAGGGGGCCCAATGAGCAGTTCTTC.

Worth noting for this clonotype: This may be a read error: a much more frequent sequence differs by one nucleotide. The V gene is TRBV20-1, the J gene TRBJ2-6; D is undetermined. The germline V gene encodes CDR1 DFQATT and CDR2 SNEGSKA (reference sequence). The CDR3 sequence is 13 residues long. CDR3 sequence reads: CSAKLPGVNVLTF. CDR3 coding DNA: TGCAGTGCTAAGCTCCCTGGGGTCAACGTCCTGACTTTC.

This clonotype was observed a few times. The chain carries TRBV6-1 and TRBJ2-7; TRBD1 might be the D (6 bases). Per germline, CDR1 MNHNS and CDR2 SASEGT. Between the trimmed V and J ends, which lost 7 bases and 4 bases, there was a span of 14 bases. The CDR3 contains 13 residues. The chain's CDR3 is CASNPTGVYEQYF. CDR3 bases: TGTGCCAGCAACCCGACAGGAGTTTACGAGCAGTACTTC.

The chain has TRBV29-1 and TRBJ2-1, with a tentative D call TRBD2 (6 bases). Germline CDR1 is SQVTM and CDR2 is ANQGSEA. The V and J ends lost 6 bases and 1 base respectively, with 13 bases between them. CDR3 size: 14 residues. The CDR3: CSVTGEPSYNEQFF. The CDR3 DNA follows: TGCAGCGTGACGGGGGAACCATCCTACAATGAGCAGTTCTTC.

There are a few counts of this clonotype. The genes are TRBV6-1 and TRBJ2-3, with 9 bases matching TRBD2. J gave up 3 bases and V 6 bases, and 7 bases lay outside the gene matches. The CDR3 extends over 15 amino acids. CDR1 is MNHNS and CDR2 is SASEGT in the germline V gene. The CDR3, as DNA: TGTGCCAGCAGGGACCTTAGCGGGGGAACAGATACGCAGTATTTT. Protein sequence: CASRDLSGGTDTQYF.

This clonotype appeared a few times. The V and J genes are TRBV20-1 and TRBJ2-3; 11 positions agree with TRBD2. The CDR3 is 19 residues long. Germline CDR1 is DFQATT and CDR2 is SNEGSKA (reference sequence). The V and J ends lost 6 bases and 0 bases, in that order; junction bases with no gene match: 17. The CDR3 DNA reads TGCAGTGCCCAATTACCCGTAGCGGGAGGGTCGACTAGCACAGATACGCAGTATTTT. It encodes CSAQLPVAGGSTSTDTQYF.

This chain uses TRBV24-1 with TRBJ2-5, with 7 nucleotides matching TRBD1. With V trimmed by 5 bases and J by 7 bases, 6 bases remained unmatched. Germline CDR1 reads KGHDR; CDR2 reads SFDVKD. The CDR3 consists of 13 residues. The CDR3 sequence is CATSGQGSGTQYF. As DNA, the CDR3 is TGTGCCACCAGTGGACAGGGATCAGGGACCCAGTACTTC.

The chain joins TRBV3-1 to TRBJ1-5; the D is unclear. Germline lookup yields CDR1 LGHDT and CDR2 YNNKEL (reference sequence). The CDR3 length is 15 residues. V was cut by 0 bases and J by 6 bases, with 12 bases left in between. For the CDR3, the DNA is TGTGCCAGCAGCCAAGATCAAGGGTCTGGTCAGCCCCAGCATTTT. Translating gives CASSQDQGSGQPQHF. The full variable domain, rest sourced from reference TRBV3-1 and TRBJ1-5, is DTAVSQTPKYLVTQMGNDKSIKCEQNLGHDTMYWYKQDSKKFLKIMFSYNNKELIINETVPNRFSPKSPDKAHLNLHINSLELGDSAVYFCASSQDQGSGQPQHFGDGTRLSIL.

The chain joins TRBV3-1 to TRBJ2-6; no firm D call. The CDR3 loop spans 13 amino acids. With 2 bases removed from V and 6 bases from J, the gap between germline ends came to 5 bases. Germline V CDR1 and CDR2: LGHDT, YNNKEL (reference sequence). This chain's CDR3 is CASSQPSANVLTF. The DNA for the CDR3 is TGTGCCAGCAGCCAACCCTCGGCCAACGTCCTGACTTTC.

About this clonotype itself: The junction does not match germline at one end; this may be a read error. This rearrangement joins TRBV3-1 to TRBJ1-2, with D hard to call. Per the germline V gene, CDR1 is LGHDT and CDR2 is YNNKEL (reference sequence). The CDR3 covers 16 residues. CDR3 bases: TGTGTCAGCAGCCAAGATGGGAGACGCCAGGCGGGTGGCTACACCTTC. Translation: CVSSQDGRRQAGGYTF.

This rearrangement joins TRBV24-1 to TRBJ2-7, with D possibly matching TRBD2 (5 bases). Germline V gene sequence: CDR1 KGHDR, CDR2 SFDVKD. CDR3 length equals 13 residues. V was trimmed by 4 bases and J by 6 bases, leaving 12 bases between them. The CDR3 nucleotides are TGTGCCACCAGTGAGGCTAGCTCTGGCGAGCAGTACTTC. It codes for CATSEASSGEQYF.

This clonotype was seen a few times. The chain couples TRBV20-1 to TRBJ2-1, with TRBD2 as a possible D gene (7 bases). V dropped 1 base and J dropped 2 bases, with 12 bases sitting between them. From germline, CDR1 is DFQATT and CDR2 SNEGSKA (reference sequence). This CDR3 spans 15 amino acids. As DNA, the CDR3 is TGCAGTGCTAGAGTGACGGGGGGCCCCTACAATGAGCAGTTCTTC. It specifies CSARVTGGPYNEQFF.

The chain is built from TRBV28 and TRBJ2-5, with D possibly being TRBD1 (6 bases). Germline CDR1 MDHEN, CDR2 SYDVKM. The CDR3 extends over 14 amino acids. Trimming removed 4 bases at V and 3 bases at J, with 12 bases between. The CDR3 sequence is CASSSGQRKETQYF. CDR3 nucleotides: TGTGCCAGCAGTTCCGGACAGCGTAAAGAGACCCAGTACTTC.

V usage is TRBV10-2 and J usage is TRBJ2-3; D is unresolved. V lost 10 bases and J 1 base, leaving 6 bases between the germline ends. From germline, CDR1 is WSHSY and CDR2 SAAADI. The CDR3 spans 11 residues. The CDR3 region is CATARTDTQYF. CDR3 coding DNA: TGCGCCACTGCGCGCACAGATACGCAGTATTTT.

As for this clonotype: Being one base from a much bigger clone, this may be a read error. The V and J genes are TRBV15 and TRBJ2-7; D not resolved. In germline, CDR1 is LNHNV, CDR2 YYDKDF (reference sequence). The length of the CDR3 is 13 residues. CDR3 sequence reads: CTTSARRAYEQYF. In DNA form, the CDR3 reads TGTACCACCAGCGCAAGAAGGGCCTACGAGCAGTACTTC.

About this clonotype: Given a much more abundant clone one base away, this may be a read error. CDR3 DNA: TGCGCCAGCAGCCGTCAGGGGGCTATGGGGACCCACTACTTC. It yields the protein CASSRQGAMGTHYF. The J gene is TRBJ2-5, the V gene TRBV4-1; 8 nucleotides agree with TRBD1. Germline CDR1 and CDR2: MGHRA and YSYEKL. This CDR3 comprises 14 residues.

The CDR3 here is CASSFDSAIRGYTF. The CDR3 region has the DNA TGTGCCAGCAGCTTTGACAGCGCGATTCGGGGCTACACCTTC. The chain uses TRBV7-9 and TRBJ1-2; D possibly corresponds to TRBD1 (5 bases). Germline lookup yields CDR1 SEHNR and CDR2 FQNEAQ (reference sequence). Trimming shortened V by 3 bases and J by 8 bases, and 16 bases separated the two germline ends. The CDR3 covers 14 residues.

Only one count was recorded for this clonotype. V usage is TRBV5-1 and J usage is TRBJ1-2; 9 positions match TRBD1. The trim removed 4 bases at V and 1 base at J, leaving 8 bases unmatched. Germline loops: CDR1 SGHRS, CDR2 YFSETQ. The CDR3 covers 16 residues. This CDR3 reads CASSAGTGTLNYGYTF. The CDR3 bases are TGCGCCAGCAGCGCCGGGACAGGGACCCTTAACTATGGCTACACCTTC.

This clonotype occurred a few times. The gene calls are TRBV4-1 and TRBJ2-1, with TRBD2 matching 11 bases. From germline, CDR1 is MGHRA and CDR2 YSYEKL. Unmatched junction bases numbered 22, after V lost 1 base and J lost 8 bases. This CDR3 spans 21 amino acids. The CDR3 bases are TGCGCCAGCAGCCAAGCCAGCTCCCGAATCCTAGCGGGAGGTCTCGGCGATGAGCAGTTCTTC. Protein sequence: CASSQASSRILAGGLGDEQFF.

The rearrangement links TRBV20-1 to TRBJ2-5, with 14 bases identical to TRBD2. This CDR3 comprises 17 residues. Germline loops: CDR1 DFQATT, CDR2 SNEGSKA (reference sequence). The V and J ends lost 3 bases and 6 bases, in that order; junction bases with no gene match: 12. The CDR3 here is CSASPSTSGGAYKTQYF. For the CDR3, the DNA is TGCAGTGCTAGTCCCTCGACTAGCGGGGGGGCCTATAAGACCCAGTACTTC.

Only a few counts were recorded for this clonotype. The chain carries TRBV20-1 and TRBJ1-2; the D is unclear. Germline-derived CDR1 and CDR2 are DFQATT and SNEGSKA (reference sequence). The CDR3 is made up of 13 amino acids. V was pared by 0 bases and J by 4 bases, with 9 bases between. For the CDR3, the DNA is TGCAGTGCTAGAGATCTGTGGACCTATGGCTACACCTTC. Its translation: CSARDLWTYGYTF.

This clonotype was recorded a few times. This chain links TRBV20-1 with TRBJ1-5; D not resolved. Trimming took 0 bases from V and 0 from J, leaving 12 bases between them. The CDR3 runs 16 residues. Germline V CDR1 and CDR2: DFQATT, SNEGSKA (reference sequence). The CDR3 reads CSAREVAVPSNQPQHF. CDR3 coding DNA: TGCAGTGCTAGAGAGGTGGCGGTACCTAGCAATCAGCCCCAGCATTTT.

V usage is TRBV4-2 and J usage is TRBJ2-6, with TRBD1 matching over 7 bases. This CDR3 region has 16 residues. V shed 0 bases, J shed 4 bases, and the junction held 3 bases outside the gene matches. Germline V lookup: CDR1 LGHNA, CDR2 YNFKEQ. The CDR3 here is CASSQDGTVGANVLTF. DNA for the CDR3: TGTGCCAGCAGCCAAGACGGGACAGTCGGGGCCAACGTCCTGACTTTC.

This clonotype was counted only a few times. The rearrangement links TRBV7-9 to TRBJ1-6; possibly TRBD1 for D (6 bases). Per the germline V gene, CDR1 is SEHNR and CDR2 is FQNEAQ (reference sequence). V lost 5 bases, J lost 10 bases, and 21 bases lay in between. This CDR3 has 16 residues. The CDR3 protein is CASSQGTNQGRSPLHF. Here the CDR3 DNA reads TGTGCCAGCAGCCAGGGAACGAATCAGGGGCGGTCACCCCTCCACTTT.

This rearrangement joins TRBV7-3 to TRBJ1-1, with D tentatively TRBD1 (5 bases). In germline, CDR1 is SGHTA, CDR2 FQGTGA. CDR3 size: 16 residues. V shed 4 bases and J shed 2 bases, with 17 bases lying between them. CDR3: CASSSGSAGYNTEAFF. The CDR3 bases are TGTGCCAGCAGCTCGGGGTCTGCAGGGTACAACACTGAAGCTTTCTTT. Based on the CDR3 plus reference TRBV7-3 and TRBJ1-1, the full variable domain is GAGVSQTPSNKVTEKGKYVELRCDPISGHTALYWYRQSLGQGPEFLIYFQGTGAADDSGLPNDRFFAVRPEGSVSTLKIQRTERGDSAVYLCASSSGSAGYNTEAFFGQGTRLTVV.

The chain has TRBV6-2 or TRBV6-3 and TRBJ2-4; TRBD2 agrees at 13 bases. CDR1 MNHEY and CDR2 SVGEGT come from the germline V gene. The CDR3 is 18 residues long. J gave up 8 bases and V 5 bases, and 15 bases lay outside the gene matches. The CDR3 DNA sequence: TGTGCCAGCAGTGGGACTAGCGGGGTGAAGTACCCGGGGGACATTCAGTACTTC. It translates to CASSGTSGVKYPGDIQYF.

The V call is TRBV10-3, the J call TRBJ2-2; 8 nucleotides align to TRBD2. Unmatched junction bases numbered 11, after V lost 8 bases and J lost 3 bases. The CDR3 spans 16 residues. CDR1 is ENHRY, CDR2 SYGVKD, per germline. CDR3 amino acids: CAILLQRGTHTGELFF. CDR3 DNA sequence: TGTGCCATCCTATTACAGCGGGGGACCCACACCGGGGAGCTGTTTTTT.

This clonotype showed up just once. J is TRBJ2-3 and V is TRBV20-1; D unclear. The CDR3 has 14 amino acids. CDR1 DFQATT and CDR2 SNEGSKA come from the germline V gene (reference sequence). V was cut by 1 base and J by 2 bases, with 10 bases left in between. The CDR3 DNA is TGCAGTGCTAGAGGTAAAGGGTCCACAGATACGCAGTATTTT. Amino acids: CSARGKGSTDTQYF.